The clone carrying this T cell receptor (beta chain) turned up a few times. Antigen specificity is unknown. A much larger clone sits a single nucleotide away, making a read error possible. Hyperthyroidism, newly diagnosed and lasting under 2 months, affected patients aged 18 to 65. Uncontrolled infections, other autoimmune diseases, pregnancy or lactation led to exclusion of patients. V lost 4 bases and J lost 10, with 17 bases in between. Germline assignment: CDR1 SGHAT and CDR2 FQNNGV. This CDR3 region has 14 residues. These data come from a study of T cells in Graves' hyperthyroidism and ophthalmopathy. Study-wide context: It was at initial diagnosis, before any treatment, that peripheral blood was collected.

There were TCR beta CDR3 regions amplified from RNA transcripts. With the HTBI primer set, the TCR CDR3 went through a first round of RT-PCR. A single record per CDR3 protein comes from TCRdb applying MiXCR to the multiplex PCR reads. The data contain roughly 260,000 distinct CDR3 sequences, roughly 14% of them singletons. Whole-study findings and limits: Appearing also in blood were most of the thyroid clonotypes expanded above 0.001.

The specimen was blood. The origin of this receptor is a woman aged 40 to 50 with Graves' hyperthyroidism that later progressed to Graves' ophthalmopathy. The chain couples TRBV11-2 to TRBJ2-1, with D possibly matching TRBD2 (5 bases). DNA of the CDR3: TGTGCCAGCAGCTCAACAATAGCGCCCTACGAGCAGTTCTTC. This sequence encodes CASSSTIAPYEQFF. The whole variable domain, filled in from reference TRBV11-2 and TRBJ2-1, reads EAGVAQSPRYKIIEKRQSVAFWCNPISGHATLYWYQQILGQGPKLLIQFQNNGVVDDSQLPKDRFSAERLKGVDSTLKIQPAKLEDSAVYLCASSSTIAPYEQFFGPGTRLTVL.